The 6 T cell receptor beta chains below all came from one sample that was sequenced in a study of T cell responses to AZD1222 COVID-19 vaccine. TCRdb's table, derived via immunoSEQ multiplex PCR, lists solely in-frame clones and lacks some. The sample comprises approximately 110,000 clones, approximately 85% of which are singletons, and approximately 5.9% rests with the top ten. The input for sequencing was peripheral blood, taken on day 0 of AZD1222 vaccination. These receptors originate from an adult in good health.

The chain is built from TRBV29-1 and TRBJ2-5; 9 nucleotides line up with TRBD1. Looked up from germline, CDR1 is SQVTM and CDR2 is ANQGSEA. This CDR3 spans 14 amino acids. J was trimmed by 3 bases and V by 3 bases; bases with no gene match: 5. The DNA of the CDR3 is TGCAGCGTTGAGCACAGGGGGCGGAAAGAGACCCAGTACTTC. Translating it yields CSVEHRGRKETQYF.

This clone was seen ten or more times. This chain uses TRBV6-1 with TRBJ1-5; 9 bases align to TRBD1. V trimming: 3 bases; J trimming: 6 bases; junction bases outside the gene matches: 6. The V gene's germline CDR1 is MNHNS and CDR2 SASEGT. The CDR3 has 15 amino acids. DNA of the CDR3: TGTGCCAGCAGTGATGGGACAGGGATAAGTCAGCCCCAGCATTTT. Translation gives CASSDGTGISQPQHF.

CDR3 nucleotide sequence: TGTGCCAGCAGCCGGACTAGCAATCAGCCCCAGCATTTT. Translation gives CASSRTSNQPQHF. The rearrangement joins TRBV11-2 to TRBJ1-5; D gene ambiguous. The CDR3 has 13 amino acids. Trimming removed 5 bases from V and 0 bases from J, with 5 bases in between. Germline CDR1 reads SGHAT; CDR2 reads FQNNGV. The whole variable domain, filled in from reference TRBV11-2 and TRBJ1-5, reads EAGVAQSPRYKIIEKRQSVAFWCNPISGHATLYWYQQILGQGPKLLIQFQNNGVVDDSQLPKDRFSAERLKGVDSTLKIQPAKLEDSAVYLCASSRTSNQPQHFGDGTRLSIL.

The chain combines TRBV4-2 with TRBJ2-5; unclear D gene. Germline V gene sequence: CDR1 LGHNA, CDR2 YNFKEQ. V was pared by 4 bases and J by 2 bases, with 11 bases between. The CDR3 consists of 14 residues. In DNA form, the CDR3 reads TGTGCCAGCAGCCGGCAGCGTTGTCAAGAGACCCAGTACTTC. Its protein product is CASSRQRCQETQYF.

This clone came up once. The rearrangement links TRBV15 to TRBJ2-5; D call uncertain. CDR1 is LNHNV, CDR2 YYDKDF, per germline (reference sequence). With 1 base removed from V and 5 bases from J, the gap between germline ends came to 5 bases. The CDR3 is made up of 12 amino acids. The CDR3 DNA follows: TGTGCCACCAGCAGAGGTGTTGAGACCCAGTACTTC. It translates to CATSRGVETQYF.

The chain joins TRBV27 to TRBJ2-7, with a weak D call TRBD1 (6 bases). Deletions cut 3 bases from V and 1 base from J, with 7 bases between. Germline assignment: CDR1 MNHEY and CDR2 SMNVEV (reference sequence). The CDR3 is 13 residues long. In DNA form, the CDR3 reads TGTGCCAGCAGTTTGGGGACATCCTACGAGCAGTACTTC. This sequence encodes CASSLGTSYEQYF.